This T cell receptor (beta chain) is drawn from a study of lymphopenia after photon versus proton radiotherapy. Study observations and caveats: Under photons, naive T cells and diversity fell while effector/memory populations rose.

Measured with immunoSEQ multiplex PCR; TCRdb has only the in-frame clones, and not every one. The sample lists roughly 67,000 clones, roughly 93% seen once, with around 2.6% in the top ten. This clone is a singleton in its sample. What it binds is unknown. Sequenced here: peripheral blood, sampled from a patient treated with photon-based radiotherapy. The clonotype originates from an older woman with pancreatic cancer.

The CDR3 region is CASSPPGGTTTPGNEQFF. CDR3 nucleotide sequence: TGTGCCAGCAGCCCCCCGGGAGGAACTACAACCCCTGGGAATGAGCAGTTCTTC. The chain carries TRBV5-6 and TRBJ2-1; 7 bases match TRBD2. Germline V gives CDR1 SGHDT, CDR2 YYEEEE. V was clipped by 4 bases and J by 7 bases; unmatched bases: 20. The CDR3 consists of 18 residues. The complete variable domain, with remaining parts taken from reference TRBV5-6 and TRBJ2-1, reads DAGVTQSPTHLIKTRGQQVTLRCSPKSGHDTVSWYQQALGQGPQFIFQYYEEEERQRGNFPDRFSGHQFPNYSSELNVNALLLGDSALYLCASSPPGGTTTPGNEQFFGPGTRLTVL.